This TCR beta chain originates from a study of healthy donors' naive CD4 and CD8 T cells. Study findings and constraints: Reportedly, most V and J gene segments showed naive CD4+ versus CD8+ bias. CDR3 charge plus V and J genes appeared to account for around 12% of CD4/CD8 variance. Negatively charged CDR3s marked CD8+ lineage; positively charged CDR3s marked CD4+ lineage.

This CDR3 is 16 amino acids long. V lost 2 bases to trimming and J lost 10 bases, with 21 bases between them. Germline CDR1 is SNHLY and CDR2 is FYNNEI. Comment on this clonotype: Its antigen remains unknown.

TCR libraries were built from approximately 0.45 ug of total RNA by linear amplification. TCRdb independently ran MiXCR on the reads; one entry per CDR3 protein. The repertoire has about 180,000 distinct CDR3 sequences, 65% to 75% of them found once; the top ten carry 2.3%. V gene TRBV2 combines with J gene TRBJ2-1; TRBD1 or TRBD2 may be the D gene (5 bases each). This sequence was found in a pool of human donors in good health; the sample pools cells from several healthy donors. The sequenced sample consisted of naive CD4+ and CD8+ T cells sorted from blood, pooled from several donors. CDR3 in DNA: TGTGCCAGCAGTGAAATAGGGCCGACGCTGGGGGACGAGCAGTTCTTC. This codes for CASSEIGPTLGDEQFF.